The clone carrying this T cell receptor (beta chain) has only a few counts. Antigen: not known. The length of the CDR3 is 16 residues. Trimming at V came to 7 bases and at J to 0 bases, leaving 8 bases not matched to a gene. Per the germline V gene, CDR1 is LNHDA and CDR2 is SQIVND (reference sequence). This record belongs to a study of T cell responses to AZD1222 COVID-19 vaccine. Whole-study results and caveats: Clonal diversity may have been underestimated in mostly white British donors.

Assay: immunoSEQ multiplex PCR; the TCRdb copy retains only in-frame clones and omits some. Found here are about 79,000 clones, 92% of them singletons; the top ten hold approximately 6.6%. The sequence came from an adult in good health. The starting material was peripheral blood, obtained on day 0 of MenACWY control vaccination. The V and J genes are TRBV19 and TRBJ2-2; the match to TRBD2 covers 7 bases. The CDR3 is CASMGGAGSNTGELFF. The CDR3 coding sequence is TGTGCCAGTATGGGAGGGGCAGGATCGAACACCGGGGAGCTGTTTTTT.